These T cell receptor beta chains were read from a single sample in a study of regulatory T cells in long-lasting Graves disease. TCRdb processed the multiplex PCR reads anew with MiXCR; each CDR3 protein has one entry. The sample has approximately 400,000 distinct CDR3 sequences, less than 30% seen once; the top ten hold 28%. The starting material was peripheral blood mononuclear cells (PBMCs), obtained when the disease was refractory, from a patient treated with antithyroid drugs. Source of these receptors: a woman between 35 and 50 years old with Graves disease. Each CDR3 is given with its conserved first and last residue. The D gene is left open where the match is weak. The listing skips clone size in some rows; elsewhere it reads once, few, many or a size class.

v_call: TRBV28; clone_size: many; j_call: TRBJ2-2; d_call: -; cdr3_nt: TGTGCCAGCAGAATAGCCGGGCCCAACACCGGGGAGCTGTTTTTT; cdr3_aa: CASRIAGPNTGELFF
v_call: TRBV5-1; clone_size: -; j_call: TRBJ1-1; d_call: -; cdr3_nt: TGCGCCAGCTCCCTAGCCAGTTTGAACACTGAAGCTTTCTTT; cdr3_aa: CASSLASLNTEAFF
v_call: TRBV30; clone_size: -; j_call: TRBJ1-1; d_call: -; cdr3_nt: TGTGCCTGGAGTGTACTATTTTACGGTGAAGCTTTCTTT; cdr3_aa: CAWSVLFYGEAFF
v_call: TRBV9; clone_size: many; j_call: TRBJ1-4; d_call: -; cdr3_nt: TGTGCCAGCAGCGTAGCCGGGGACGGTGAAAAACTGTTTTTT; cdr3_aa: CASSVAGDGEKLFF
v_call: TRBV2; clone_size: many; j_call: TRBJ1-1; d_call: TRBD1; cdr3_nt: TGTGCCAGCGACAGGGATTACATGAACACTGAAGCTTTCTTT; cdr3_aa: CASDRDYMNTEAFF
v_call: TRBV27; clone_size: many; j_call: TRBJ1-1; d_call: TRBD1; cdr3_nt: TGTGCCAGCAGTCGCCTATCCGGGACAGCAAAGAACACTGAAGCTTTCTTT; cdr3_aa: CASSRLSGTAKNTEAFF
v_call: TRBV11-2; clone_size: many; j_call: TRBJ1-5; d_call: -; cdr3_nt: TGTGCCAGCAGTTTAGAGGGTTATAGCAATCAGCCCCAGCATTTT; cdr3_aa: CASSLEGYSNQPQHF
v_call: TRBV28; clone_size: many; j_call: TRBJ2-7; d_call: -; cdr3_nt: TGTGCCAGTAGTGCACCGGGACTCCGACTTTACGAGCAGTACTTC; cdr3_aa: CASSAPGLRLYEQYF
v_call: TRBV7-9; clone_size: -; j_call: TRBJ1-2; d_call: -; cdr3_nt: TGTGCCAGCAGCCCCAACAGGGACCCTAACTATGGCTACACCTTC; cdr3_aa: CASSPNRDPNYGYTF
v_call: TRBV2; clone_size: many; j_call: TRBJ1-1; d_call: TRBD1; cdr3_nt: TGTGCCAGCAGTCCATGGACAGGGCGGAACACTGAAGCTTTCTTT; cdr3_aa: CASSPWTGRNTEAFF
v_call: TRBV5-1; clone_size: many; j_call: TRBJ2-7; d_call: -; cdr3_nt: TGCGCCAGCAGCTTGTGGAGTAGCGGCAGCCCCTACGAGCAGTACTTC; cdr3_aa: CASSLWSSGSPYEQYF
v_call: TRBV7-2; clone_size: -; j_call: TRBJ2-5; d_call: -; cdr3_nt: TGTGCCAGCAGCGTCCGGGACCCGACTTTCGGCCAGTACTTC; cdr3_aa: CASSVRDPTFGQYF
v_call: TRBV10-3; clone_size: -; j_call: TRBJ1-3; d_call: -; cdr3_nt: TGTGCCATCGGGTCTACTGGAAACACCATATATTTT; cdr3_aa: CAIGSTGNTIYF
v_call: TRBV6-2/TRBV6-3; clone_size: -; j_call: TRBJ2-3; d_call: -; cdr3_nt: TGTGCCAGCAGTTATAGGGGTAGCGGAGATACGCAGTATTTT; cdr3_aa: CASSYRGSGDTQYF
v_call: TRBV29-1; clone_size: many; j_call: TRBJ2-5; d_call: -; cdr3_nt: TGCAGCGTTGAAGATCTTGGTGCGGAGACCCAGTACTTC; cdr3_aa: CSVEDLGAETQYF
v_call: TRBV5-6; clone_size: few; j_call: TRBJ1-1; d_call: -; cdr3_nt: TGTGCCAGCGGATCCAAAAATAAGAACACTGAAGCTTTCTTT; cdr3_aa: CASGSKNKNTEAFF
v_call: TRBV6-1; clone_size: -; j_call: TRBJ2-1; d_call: -; cdr3_nt: TGTGCCAGCAGTGGACAGAACAATGAGCAGTTCTTC; cdr3_aa: CASSGQNNEQFF
v_call: TRBV2; clone_size: many; j_call: TRBJ1-4; d_call: -; cdr3_nt: TGTGCCAGCAGTACGCAGGGAAGAATCAAGGAAAAACTGTTTTTT; cdr3_aa: CASSTQGRIKEKLFF
v_call: TRBV28; clone_size: many; j_call: TRBJ1-5; d_call: -; cdr3_nt: TGTGCCAGCAGTCCGTACAGGGGCAATCAGCCCCAGCATTTT; cdr3_aa: CASSPYRGNQPQHF
v_call: TRBV28; clone_size: many; j_call: TRBJ2-7; d_call: TRBD2; cdr3_nt: TGTGCCAGCAGGTTTAGCGGGAGTGGGTCCTACGAGCAGTACTTC; cdr3_aa: CASRFSGSGSYEQYF
v_call: TRBV19; clone_size: few; j_call: TRBJ2-7; d_call: -; cdr3_nt: TGTGCCAGTAGTGCTGGGTTAGCCTACGAGCAGTACTTC; cdr3_aa: CASSAGLAYEQYF
v_call: TRBV9; clone_size: -; j_call: TRBJ1-1; d_call: TRBD1; cdr3_nt: TGTGCCAGCAGCGTAGGGACAGGGGGCACTGAAGCTTTCTTT; cdr3_aa: CASSVGTGGTEAFF
v_call: TRBV6-2/TRBV6-3; clone_size: few; j_call: TRBJ1-1; d_call: -; cdr3_nt: TGTGCCAGCGAGGGAACAGAGAACACTGAAGCTTTCTTT; cdr3_aa: CASEGTENTEAFF
v_call: TRBV12-3/TRBV12-4; clone_size: many; j_call: TRBJ2-7; d_call: -; cdr3_nt: TGTGCCAGCAGTTTATTAAGGACAAGCACCTACGAGCAGTACTTC; cdr3_aa: CASSLLRTSTYEQYF
v_call: TRBV2; clone_size: many; j_call: TRBJ2-7; d_call: -; cdr3_nt: TGTGCCAGCAGTGAAGCGCTTCTTTCAGTCGAGCAGTACTTC; cdr3_aa: CASSEALLSVEQYF
v_call: TRBV29-1; clone_size: -; j_call: TRBJ1-4; d_call: -; cdr3_nt: TGCAGCGTCCGGGGGGGTCCTAATGAAAAACTGTTTTTT; cdr3_aa: CSVRGGPNEKLFF
v_call: TRBV6-5; clone_size: many; j_call: TRBJ1-5; d_call: TRBD1; cdr3_nt: TGTGCCAGCAGTTTCGGGGACAGCGGCAATCAGCCCCAGCATTTT; cdr3_aa: CASSFGDSGNQPQHF
v_call: TRBV7-9; clone_size: many; j_call: TRBJ1-2; d_call: -; cdr3_nt: TGTGCCAGCAGCTTAGCAATAGGACAGAACTATGGCTACACCTTC; cdr3_aa: CASSLAIGQNYGYTF
v_call: TRBV7-9; clone_size: few; j_call: TRBJ1-2; d_call: -; cdr3_nt: TGTGCCAGCAGCTTAACGGGCCATCACCTCGTCTATGGCTACACCTTC; cdr3_aa: CASSLTGHHLVYGYTF
v_call: TRBV9; clone_size: few; j_call: TRBJ2-1; d_call: -; cdr3_nt: TGTGCCAGCAGCGCGGTGGAGGGACAGGAGCAGTTCTTC; cdr3_aa: CASSAVEGQEQFF
v_call: TRBV20-1; clone_size: many; j_call: TRBJ2-7; d_call: -; cdr3_nt: TGCAGTGCTCGAAGACCGTACCCCTACGAGCAGTACTTC; cdr3_aa: CSARRPYPYEQYF
v_call: TRBV29-1; clone_size: -; j_call: TRBJ2-3; d_call: -; cdr3_nt: TGCAACCGTGGGATGCGGATTAGCACAGATACGCAGTATTTT; cdr3_aa: CNRGMRISTDTQYF
v_call: TRBV2; clone_size: -; j_call: TRBJ2-3; d_call: TRBD2; cdr3_nt: TGTGCCAGCAGGGTTCGGGGGGGGGACACAGATACGCAGTATTTT; cdr3_aa: CASRVRGGDTDTQYF
v_call: TRBV7-3; clone_size: few; j_call: TRBJ2-2; d_call: -; cdr3_nt: TGTGCCAGCAGCTTAGGAAGCAGAAACACCGGGGAGCTGTTTTTT; cdr3_aa: CASSLGSRNTGELFF
v_call: TRBV28; clone_size: many; j_call: TRBJ1-1; d_call: -; cdr3_nt: TGTGCCAGCAGTTCTTCAGGCTTACGGTTTGCCGCTCCTGAAGCTTTCTTT; cdr3_aa: CASSSSGLRFAAPEAFF
v_call: TRBV12-3/TRBV12-4; clone_size: many; j_call: TRBJ2-7; d_call: -; cdr3_nt: TGTGCCAGCAGCCCCAGTTTCTACGAGCAGTACTTC; cdr3_aa: CASSPSFYEQYF
v_call: TRBV12-3/TRBV12-4; clone_size: many; j_call: TRBJ2-7; d_call: -; cdr3_nt: TGTGCCAGCAGCCGGACCCGGCTTGAGCAGTACTTC; cdr3_aa: CASSRTRLEQYF
v_call: TRBV11-2; clone_size: many; j_call: TRBJ1-2; d_call: TRBD1; cdr3_nt: TGTGCCAGCAGCTTAGGAGAATACAGGGGACCATATGGCTACACCTTC; cdr3_aa: CASSLGEYRGPYGYTF
v_call: TRBV28; clone_size: -; j_call: TRBJ2-3; d_call: TRBD2; cdr3_nt: TGTGCCAGCACCACCGAAAATCCGGGACTAGCGATAACAGATACGCAGTATTTT; cdr3_aa: CASTTENPGLAITDTQYF
v_call: TRBV13; clone_size: -; j_call: TRBJ2-2; d_call: TRBD2; cdr3_nt: TGTGCCAGCAGCCTCTCACCCAAGACTAGCGGGGCCGCGAACACCGGGGAGCTGTTTTTT; cdr3_aa: CASSLSPKTSGAANTGELFF
v_call: TRBV2; clone_size: many; j_call: TRBJ1-1; d_call: TRBD1; cdr3_nt: TGTGCCAGCAGCACATTGACAGGGGTGACTGAAGCTTTCTTT; cdr3_aa: CASSTLTGVTEAFF
v_call: TRBV15; clone_size: few; j_call: TRBJ1-5; d_call: -; cdr3_nt: TGTGCCACCAGCGGCGGTTGGGGGCCCCAGCATTTT; cdr3_aa: CATSGGWGPQHF
v_call: TRBV14; clone_size: few; j_call: TRBJ1-2; d_call: -; cdr3_nt: TGTGCCAGCAGCTACCTGGGGGCCGCGACTCATGGCTACACCTTC; cdr3_aa: CASSYLGAATHGYTF
v_call: TRBV6-1; clone_size: few; j_call: TRBJ2-5; d_call: -; cdr3_nt: TGTGCCAGCAGTCCCCGCAAGGGGCGCAAAGAGACCCAGTACTTC; cdr3_aa: CASSPRKGRKETQYF
v_call: TRBV5-1; clone_size: -; j_call: TRBJ2-2; d_call: TRBD2; cdr3_nt: TGCGCCAGCAGCTCTGCGACTAGCGGTAACACCGGGGAGCTGTTTTTT; cdr3_aa: CASSSATSGNTGELFF
v_call: TRBV28; clone_size: many; j_call: TRBJ2-5; d_call: TRBD2; cdr3_nt: TGTGCCAGCAGTTTACCCGCTCTGACTAGCGGGAGTGGAGAGACCCAGTACTTC; cdr3_aa: CASSLPALTSGSGETQYF
v_call: TRBV7-3; clone_size: many; j_call: TRBJ1-1; d_call: -; cdr3_nt: TGTGCCAGCAGCTCCCAATCTGAGCTGAACACTGAAGCTTTCTTT; cdr3_aa: CASSSQSELNTEAFF
v_call: TRBV28; clone_size: many; j_call: TRBJ2-5; d_call: -; cdr3_nt: TGTGCCAGCAGTTTATGGGGGGCGGGGGTCGAAGTGACCCAGTACTTC; cdr3_aa: CASSLWGAGVEVTQYF
v_call: TRBV29-1; clone_size: few; j_call: TRBJ2-7; d_call: TRBD1; cdr3_nt: TGCAGCGTGGGCCCAGGGGGTTCCTACGAGCAGTACTTC; cdr3_aa: CSVGPGGSYEQYF